The present T cell receptor beta chain was sequenced within a study of cytomegalovirus exposure and HLA in healthy donors. The PCR employed 60 Vbeta primers together with 13 Jbeta primers. The repertoire was sequenced with immunoSEQ multiplex PCR; TCRdb's copy has only in-frame clones and lacks some. The sample gives 100,000 or so clones, roughly 15% of which show up once; approximately 0.8% is in the top ten. This clone was seen a handful of times. Per germline, CDR1 MNHNS and CDR2 SASEGT. The CDR3 extends over 14 amino acids. V lost 2 bases to trimming and J lost 3 bases, with 10 bases between them.

The TCR originated in a female donor in good health and CMV-seronegative. Specimen: PBMCs. The rearrangement uses TRBV6-1 and TRBJ1-1, with a weak D call TRBD1 (5 bases). DNA for the CDR3: TGTGCCAGCAGTGAATCCAGGGTATACACTGAAGCTTTCTTT. Translating gives CASSESRVYTEAFF.